This TCR beta chain is from a study of identical twins. Findings and limits, study-wide: Beta clonotypes that were abundant in cord blood contained fewer insertions, a pattern absent from memory repertoires. The models systematically underestimated how much out-of-frame TCR alpha was shared in monozygotic twins.

This clonotype has more than one count but fewer than ten. Its antigen is not identified. This CDR3 is 12 amino acids long. V was cut by 0 bases and J by 8 bases, with 10 bases left in between. Looked up from germline, CDR1 is DFQATT and CDR2 is SNEGSKA (reference sequence). TCRdb reprocessed the 5' RACE reads with MiXCR, giving one entry per CDR3 protein. The profile shows under 300,000 distinct CDR3 sequences, about an eighth of them singletons. This TCR derives from a woman aged 18-29 years in good health. What was sequenced was memory (CD45RO+) T cells sorted from blood. The chain uses TRBV20-1 and TRBJ1-2; no definite D call. The CDR3 coding sequence is TGCAGTGCTAGAGATCCTTATCGGGGCTACACCTTC. Its protein product is CSARDPYRGYTF.